The 5 T cell receptor beta chains reported below all come from one sample, sequenced in a study of cytomegalovirus exposure and HLA in healthy donors. Primers: 60 Vbeta forward and 13 Jbeta reverse. Measured with immunoSEQ multiplex PCR; TCRdb has only the in-frame clones, and not every one. The table includes about 130,000 clones, over 70% detected once. The source material was PBMCs. All receptors come from a woman aged 18-35 years in good health and CMV-seronegative.

The chain carries TRBV4-1 and TRBJ1-3; 9 nucleotides line up with TRBD1. CDR1 and CDR2 (germline): MGHRA, YSYEKL. The CDR3 runs to 19 residues. The ends lost 1 base at V and 0 bases at J; junction bases unmatched: 10. The CDR3 bases are TGCGCCAGCAGCCAAGGGGGTGGGACAGGGTACCGCTCTGGAAACACCATATATTTT. Amino acids: CASSQGGGTGYRSGNTIYF.

This chain connects TRBV4-1 to TRBJ2-7, with D perhaps matching TRBD2 (6 bases). The germline V and J ends were trimmed by 1 base and 2 bases, with 12 bases remaining between them. Per germline, CDR1 MGHRA and CDR2 YSYEKL. CDR3 size: 15 residues. This chain's CDR3 is CASSQGGTETYEQYF. The CDR3 nucleotides read TGCGCCAGCAGCCAAGGGGGGACTGAGACCTACGAGCAGTACTTC.

This clone appeared once. The V and J genes are TRBV7-9 and TRBJ1-4; no firm D call. The CDR3 runs 12 residues. CDR1 and CDR2 from the germline V gene are SEHNR and FQNEAQ (reference sequence). The ends were cut back, 1 base at V and 15 bases at J, with 12 bases in the middle. CDR3 nucleotides: TGTGCCAGCAGCTTAGAGCGAGACGAGATGTTTTTT. This sequence encodes CASSLERDEMFF.

V and J are TRBV29-1 and TRBJ2-7; 8 positions match TRBD1. V shed 4 bases and J 5 bases; nucleotides not matched to a gene: 13. The CDR3 is made up of 15 amino acids. Germline lookup yields CDR1 SQVTM and CDR2 ANQGSEA. DNA of the CDR3: TGCAGCGTTGCTCTCCGGGACAGGTCGTTCGACGAGCAGTACTTC. Protein: CSVALRDRSFDEQYF.

In its sample, this clone was seen a few times. The rearrangement joins TRBV7-2 to TRBJ1-1, with D unresolved. Trimming shortened V by 2 bases and J by 11 bases, and 21 bases separated the two germline ends. The germline V gene has CDR1 SGHTA and CDR2 FQGNSA. The CDR3 is 15 residues long. The CDR3 sequence is CASSLSAMRARPAFF. The CDR3, as DNA: TGTGCCAGCAGCTTATCGGCGATGAGGGCTCGTCCGGCTTTCTTT.